This T cell receptor beta chain stems from a study of CD8+CD57+ T cells in acquired aplastic anemia. Study background: Sorting CD4+ and CD8+ cells gave DNA averaging approximately 2.9 ug. Overall study findings and caveats: In common between the patients and the controls were approximately 30 CD8+ CDR3 sequences. Levels of CD8+ Simpson's diversity were not significantly distinct in patients versus controls.

The use of genomic DNA as template underpinned the TCR beta VDJ and CDR3 profiling. TCRdb independently ran MiXCR on the reads; one entry per CDR3 protein. The data show a few hundred thousand distinct CDR3 sequences, with roughly three fifths seen just once and 6.5% to 10% held by the top ten. This clonotype was seen repeatedly, ten times or more. Its specificity is not known. V lost 0 bases and J lost 0; bases outside the gene matches: 10. CDR1 SGDLS and CDR2 YYNGEE come from the germline V gene. The CDR3 loop spans 20 amino acids. V and J are TRBV9 and TRBJ2-1, with TRBD2 identical over 12 bases. Input material: sorted CD4+, CD8+, or CD8+CD57+ T cells (not recorded which) from PBMCs. This sequence originates from a human donor with severe aplastic anemia or a healthy control (not recorded which). The CDR3 protein is CASSVEIGLAGSLSYNEQFF. The DNA of the CDR3 is TGTGCCAGCAGCGTAGAGATCGGACTAGCGGGGAGCCTCTCCTACAATGAGCAGTTCTTC.